This T cell receptor beta chain emerged from a study of shared clonotypes between healthy human individuals. This clone was counted a single time. Deep-level settings were used for running the assay. Sequenced by immunoSEQ multiplex PCR; TCRdb stores in-frame clones only, minus some. The profile shows 450,000 to 500,000 clones, approximately 80% of them singletons. Germline V lookup: CDR1 SGHTA, CDR2 FQGNSA. J was trimmed by 3 bases and V by 6 bases; bases with no gene match: 6. The CDR3 contains 15 residues. The chain links TRBV7-2 to TRBJ1-4, with 8 nucleotides matching TRBD1. Sequencing used PBMCs. This receptor was taken from a woman aged 40 to 50 in good health. Some clones in this sample may be carry-over from other donors' samples. CDR3 region: CASSSDRGANEKLFF. In DNA form, the CDR3 reads TGTGCCAGCAGTAGTGACAGGGGTGCTAATGAAAAACTGTTTTTT.